This T cell receptor beta chain was profiled in a study of blood T cell repertoires in COVID-19. About the study: COVID-19 samples from acute and convalescent phases originated in the United States, Italy and Spain. PBMCs, B-cell-depleted T cells, or T cells provided the cDNA or gDNA that made up the material.

CDR1 and CDR2 (germline): GTSNPN, SVGIG (reference sequence). V trimming: 1 base; J trimming: 7 bases; junction bases outside the gene matches: 6. The CDR3 runs to 13 residues. Authors' processing steps: How many nucleated cells were present was estimated from reference gene primer amplification. Assay: immunoSEQ multiplex PCR; the TCRdb copy retains only in-frame clones and omits some. V and J calls and clone size are those listed in that table; D and trimming were worked out from the DNA. This sample yields about 120,000 clones, of which 75% to 90% are seen a single time; under 3% belongs to the top ten.

The TCR was taken from a young man with acute or convalescent COVID-19. The sample comprised peripheral blood. This chain uses TRBV30 with TRBJ1-2; 7 bases line up with TRBD1. In nucleotides, the CDR3 is TGTGCCTGGAGTGCTACAGGGGATGGTGGCTACACCTTC. Translation: CAWSATGDGGYTF.